The T cell receptor (beta chain) described here comes from a study of CD8+ T cells in alopecia areata. The sequencing template was cDNA reverse transcribed from extracted RNA. Data came from immunoSEQ multiplex PCR; TCRdb stores just in-frame clones and leaves some out. The sample comprises some 240,000 clones, about 58% of which are singletons, and more than 1.5% rests with the top ten. Study results and limitations: Among the 100 top clones, expanded CD8+ clones, like scalp clonality, were significantly decreased by tofacitinib. Scalp data also include sequences from resident alphabeta T cells of normal skin. Although TCR sharing was seen in mice, sharing across patients was less clear, possibly for HLA-related reasons.

With 3 bases removed from V and 6 bases from J, the gap between germline ends came to 12 bases. Germline V CDR1 and CDR2: SGHTA, FQGNSA. The CDR3 has 14 amino acids. This clone was recorded at least ten times. The antigen remains undetermined. Treatment reported: oral pan-JAK inhibitor, 5-10 mg twice daily. Patients with alopecia areata provided lesional scalp punch biopsies as well as peripheral blood. This sequence was found in a human donor with alopecia areata. The sequences come from CD4+ T cells sorted from blood, collected at week 4, from a patient treated with tofacitinib. V gene TRBV7-2 combines with J gene TRBJ2-4; TRBD2 is a possible D gene (5 bases). CDR3 in amino acids: CASSLRTSGNIQYF. The CDR3 DNA is TGTGCCAGCAGCTTGCGCACAAGCGGAAACATTCAGTACTTC.